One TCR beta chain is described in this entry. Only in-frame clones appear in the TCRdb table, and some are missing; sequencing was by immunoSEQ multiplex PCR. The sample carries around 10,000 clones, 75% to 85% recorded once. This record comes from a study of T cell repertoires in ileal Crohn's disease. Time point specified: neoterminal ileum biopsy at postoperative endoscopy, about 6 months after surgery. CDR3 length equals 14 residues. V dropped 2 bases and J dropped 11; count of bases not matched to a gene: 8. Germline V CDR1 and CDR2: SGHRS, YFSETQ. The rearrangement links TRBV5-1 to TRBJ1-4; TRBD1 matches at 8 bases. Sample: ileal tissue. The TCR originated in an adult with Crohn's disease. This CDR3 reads CASSLGQGAEKLFF. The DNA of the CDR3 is TGCGCCAGCAGCTTAGGGCAGGGGGCGGAGAAACTGTTTTTT.